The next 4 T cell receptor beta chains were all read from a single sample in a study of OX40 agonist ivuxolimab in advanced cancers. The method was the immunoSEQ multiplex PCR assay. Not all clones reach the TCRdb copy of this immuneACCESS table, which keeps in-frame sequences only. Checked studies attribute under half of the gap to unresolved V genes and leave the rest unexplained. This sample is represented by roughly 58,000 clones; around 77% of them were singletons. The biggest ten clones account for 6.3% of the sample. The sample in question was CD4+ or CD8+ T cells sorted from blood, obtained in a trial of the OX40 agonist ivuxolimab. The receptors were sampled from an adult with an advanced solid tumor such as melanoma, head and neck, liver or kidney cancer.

The CDR3 nucleotides are TGTGCCAGCAGCTTGGGTTTGTCCTCCTACGAGCAGTACTTC. Residues: CASSLGLSSYEQYF. The V and J genes are TRBV7-2 and TRBJ2-7; no firm D call. The CDR3 consists of 14 residues. Deletions cut 3 bases from V and 0 bases from J, with 9 bases between. Germline lookup yields CDR1 SGHTA and CDR2 FQGNSA.

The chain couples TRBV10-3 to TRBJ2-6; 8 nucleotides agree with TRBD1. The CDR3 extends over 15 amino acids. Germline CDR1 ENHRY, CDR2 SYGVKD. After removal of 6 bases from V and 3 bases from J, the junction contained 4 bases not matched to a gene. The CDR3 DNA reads TGTGCCATCAGAGACAGGGGTTTTGGGGCCAACGTCCTGACTTTC. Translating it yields CAIRDRGFGANVLTF.

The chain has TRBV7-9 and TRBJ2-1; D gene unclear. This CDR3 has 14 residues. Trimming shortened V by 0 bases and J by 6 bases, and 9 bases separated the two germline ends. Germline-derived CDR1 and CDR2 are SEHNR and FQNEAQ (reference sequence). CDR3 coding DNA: TGTGCCAGCAGCTTAGCAGGGTCCAGCAATGAGCAGTTCTTC. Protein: CASSLAGSSNEQFF.

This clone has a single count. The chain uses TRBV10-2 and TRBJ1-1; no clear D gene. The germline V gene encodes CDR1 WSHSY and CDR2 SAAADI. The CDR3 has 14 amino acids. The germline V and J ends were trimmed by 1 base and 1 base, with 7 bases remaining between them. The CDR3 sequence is CASSEYGSNTEAFF. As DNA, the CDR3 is TGCGCCAGCAGTGAGTATGGGTCGAACACTGAAGCTTTCTTT.